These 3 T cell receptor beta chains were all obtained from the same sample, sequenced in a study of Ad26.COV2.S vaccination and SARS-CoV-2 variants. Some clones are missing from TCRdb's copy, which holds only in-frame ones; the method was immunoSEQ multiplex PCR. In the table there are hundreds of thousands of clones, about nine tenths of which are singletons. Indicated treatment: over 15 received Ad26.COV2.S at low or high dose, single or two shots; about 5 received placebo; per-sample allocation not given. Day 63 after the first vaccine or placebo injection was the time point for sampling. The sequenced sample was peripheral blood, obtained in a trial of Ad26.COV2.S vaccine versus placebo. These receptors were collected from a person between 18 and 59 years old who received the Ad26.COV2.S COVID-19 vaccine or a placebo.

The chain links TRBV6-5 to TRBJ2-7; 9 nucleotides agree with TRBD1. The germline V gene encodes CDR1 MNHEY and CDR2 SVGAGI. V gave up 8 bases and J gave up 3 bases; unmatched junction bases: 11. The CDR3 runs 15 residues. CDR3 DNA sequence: TGTGCCAGCTTCCGGGCCGGGACAGGGCGCTACGAGCAGTACTTC. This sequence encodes CASFRAGTGRYEQYF.

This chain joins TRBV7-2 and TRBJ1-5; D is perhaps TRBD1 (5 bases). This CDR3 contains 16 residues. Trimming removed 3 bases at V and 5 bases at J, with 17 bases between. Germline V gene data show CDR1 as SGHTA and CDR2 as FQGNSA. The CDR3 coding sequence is TGTGCCAGCAGCTTGGGGGGGTCCCCTCCCTATCAGCCCCAGCATTTT. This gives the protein CASSLGGSPPYQPQHF.

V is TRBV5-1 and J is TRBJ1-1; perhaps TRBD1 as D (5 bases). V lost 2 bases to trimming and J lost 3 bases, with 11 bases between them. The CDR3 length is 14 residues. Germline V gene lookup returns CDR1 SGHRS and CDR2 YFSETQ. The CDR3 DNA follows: TGCGCCAGCAGCTTCAGGGAGGGGTACACTGAAGCTTTCTTT. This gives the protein CASSFREGYTEAFF.